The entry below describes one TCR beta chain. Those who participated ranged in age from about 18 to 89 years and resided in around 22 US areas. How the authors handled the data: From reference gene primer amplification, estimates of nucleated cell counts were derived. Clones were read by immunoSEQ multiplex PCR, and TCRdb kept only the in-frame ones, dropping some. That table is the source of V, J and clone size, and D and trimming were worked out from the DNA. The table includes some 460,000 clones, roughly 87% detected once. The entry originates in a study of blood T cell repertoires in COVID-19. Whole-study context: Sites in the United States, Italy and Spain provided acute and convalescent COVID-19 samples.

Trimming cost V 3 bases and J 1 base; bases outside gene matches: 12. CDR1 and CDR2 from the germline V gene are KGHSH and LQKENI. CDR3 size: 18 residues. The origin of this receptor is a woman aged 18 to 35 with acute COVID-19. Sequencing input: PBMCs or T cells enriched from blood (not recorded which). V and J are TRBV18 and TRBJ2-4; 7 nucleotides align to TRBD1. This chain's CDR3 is CASSPVYRGKSAKNIQYF. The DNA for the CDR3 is TGTGCCAGCTCACCTGTGTACAGGGGAAAGAGTGCCAAAAACATTCAGTACTTC.